Presented here are 27 T cell receptor beta chains from one specimen sequenced in a study of T cell responses to AZD1222 COVID-19 vaccine. Clones were sequenced by immunoSEQ multiplex PCR, and TCRdb holds only the in-frame ones, with some missing. The sample yields over 85,000 clones, around nine tenths seen once. The sample consisted of peripheral blood, taken 28 days after the second AZD1222 dose. The source is an adult who received the AZD1222 COVID-19 vaccine.

The V call is TRBV5-4, the J call TRBJ2-7, with 10 nucleotides matching TRBD2. J lost 3 bases, V lost 0 bases, and 3 bases had no gene match. CDR3 size: 15 residues. Germline V lookup: CDR1 SGHNT, CDR2 YYREEE (reference sequence). Here the CDR3 DNA reads TGTGCCAGCAGCTTGGTAGCTAGCGGGGGCTACGAGCAGTACTTC. This codes for CASSLVASGGYEQYF.

The genes are TRBV7-5 and TRBJ1-2. TRBV7-5 is a listed pseudogene. There are 16 residues in the CDR3. The CDR3 DNA follows: TGTGCCAGAAGCTTAGCCCTGGCTGGGGAACCGCGGCGTTACACCTTC. Residues: CARSLALAGEPRRYTF.

The J gene is TRBJ2-7, the V gene TRBV5-6; D gene unclear. Trimming cost V 0 bases and J 1 base, with 11 bases left between them. Looked up from germline, CDR1 is SGHDT and CDR2 is YYEEEE. CDR3 length equals 15 residues. The CDR3 spells CASSLGPAVSYEQYF. The DNA of the CDR3 is TGTGCCAGCAGCTTGGGCCCAGCCGTTTCCTACGAGCAGTACTTC.

The chain employs TRBV3-1 (or the pseudogene TRBV3-2) and TRBJ2-2; maybe TRBD1 (5 bases). Germline V CDR1 and CDR2: LGHDT, YNNKEL (reference sequence). The germline V and J ends were trimmed by 0 bases and 2 bases, with 10 bases remaining between them. The length of the CDR3 is 16 residues. The CDR3 nucleotides read TGTGCCAGCAGCCAAGATAGACAGATTAACACCGGGGAGCTGTTTTTT. It is translated as CASSQDRQINTGELFF.

The chain uses TRBV6-2 or TRBV6-3 and TRBJ2-1, with 9 bases that match TRBD1. V trimming: 5 bases; J trimming: 3 bases; junction bases outside the gene matches: 5. The CDR3 sequence is 15 residues long. In germline, CDR1 is MNHEY, CDR2 SVGEGT. CDR3 sequence: CASSPDRGGYNEQFF. For the CDR3, the DNA is TGTGCCAGCAGTCCGGACAGGGGAGGCTACAATGAGCAGTTCTTC.

This clone was seen only once. V usage is TRBV2 and J usage is TRBJ2-2; D gene uncertain. This CDR3 comprises 11 residues. The germline gives CDR1 SNHLY, CDR2 FYNNEI. Trimming stripped 4 bases from V and 7 bases from J, with 4 bases between. The CDR3 DNA follows: TGTGCCAGCAGTGTTGGCGGGGAGCTGTTTTTT. Translation: CASSVGGELFF.

The chain recombines TRBV7-6 with TRBJ1-2, with 7 bases matching TRBD1. The germline gives CDR1 SGHVS, CDR2 FNYEAQ. The CDR3 has 15 residues. V was clipped by 5 bases and J by 8 bases; unmatched bases: 14. The CDR3 protein is CASSPYPEAGGGYTF. The CDR3 DNA reads TGTGCCAGCAGCCCGTACCCCGAGGCAGGGGGAGGCTACACCTTC. The full variable domain, with the rest looked up from reference TRBV7-6 and TRBJ1-2, is GAGVSQSPRYKVTKRGQDVALRCDPISGHVSLYWYRQALGQGPEFLTYFNYEAQQDKSGLPNDRFSAERPEGSISTLTIQRTEQRDSAMYRCASSPYPEAGGGYTFGSGTRLTVV.

This clone turned up a few times. This rearrangement joins TRBV6-5 to TRBJ1-2, with no clear D. The germline V and J ends were trimmed by 9 bases and 3 bases, with 8 bases remaining between them. The CDR3 sequence is 11 residues long. Germline values: CDR1 MNHEY, CDR2 SVGAGI. CDR3 DNA sequence: TGTGCCAGTCAATCGGACTATGGCTACACCTTC. Residues: CASQSDYGYTF.

The rearrangement links TRBV9 to TRBJ2-3; D may correspond to TRBD1 or TRBD2 (5 bases each). Trimming shortened V by 3 bases and J by 1 base, and 12 bases separated the two germline ends. CDR3 length equals 15 residues. The germline V gene has CDR1 SGDLS and CDR2 YYNGEE. CDR3 residues: CASSDRMGGTDTQYF. The CDR3 DNA reads as TGTGCCAGCAGCGACAGGATGGGGGGCACAGATACGCAGTATTTT.

The chain couples TRBV28 to TRBJ2-7; possible D gene TRBD1, 6 bases. The CDR3 has 13 residues. The germline CDR1 and CDR2 sequences are MDHEN and SYDVKM. V was clipped by 6 bases and J by 2 bases, with 11 bases between them. This chain's CDR3 is CASRMGHPYEQYF. CDR3 nucleotide sequence: TGTGCCAGCAGGATGGGACACCCCTACGAGCAGTACTTC.

The chain employs TRBV27 and TRBJ1-5, with TRBD1 identical over 12 bases. The CDR3 runs 18 residues. The germline V gene has CDR1 MNHEY and CDR2 SMNVEV (reference sequence). Losses at the gene ends were 4 bases for V and 5 bases for J; bases not matched to a gene: 12. The CDR3 here is CASSSVLMGQGAYQPQHF. The CDR3 bases are TGTGCCAGCAGTTCAGTTTTAATGGGACAGGGGGCCTATCAGCCCCAGCATTTT.

The rearrangement links TRBV7-9 to TRBJ2-1, with D perhaps TRBD2 (6 bases). Germline V gene sequence: CDR1 SEHNR, CDR2 FQNEAQ (reference sequence). The germline V and J ends were trimmed by 9 bases and 3 bases, with 18 bases remaining between them. The CDR3 covers 15 residues. The CDR3 DNA reads as TGTGCCAGTATTAAAGATGGGGGGTTCTACAATGAGCAGTTCTTC. It translates to CASIKDGGFYNEQFF.

The V call is TRBV5-1, the J call TRBJ1-1; D unresolved. There are 14 residues in the CDR3. Trimming cost V 0 bases and J 0 bases, with 6 bases left between them. CDR1 is SGHRS, CDR2 YFSETQ, per germline. In DNA form, the CDR3 reads TGCGCCAGCAGCTTGGGCCATATGAACACTGAAGCTTTCTTT. Translated, it gives CASSLGHMNTEAFF.

The chain employs TRBV6-5 and TRBJ2-2; D not resolved. Germline CDR1 MNHEY, CDR2 SVGAGI. CDR3 size: 12 residues. Between the trimmed V and J ends, which lost 4 bases and 8 bases, there was a span of 8 bases. The CDR3, as DNA: TGTGCCAGCAGTTCCCAACCAGGGGAGCTGTTTTTT. Protein sequence: CASSSQPGELFF.

The chain links TRBV28 to TRBJ1-5; perhaps TRBD1 as D (5 bases). The CDR3 length is 14 residues. Germline loops: CDR1 MDHEN, CDR2 SYDVKM. V was clipped by 2 bases and J by 5 bases, with 10 bases between them. This chain's CDR3 is CASSLRVGHQPQHF. The CDR3 coding sequence is TGTGCCAGCAGTTTAAGGGTGGGGCATCAGCCCCAGCATTTT.

The chain uses TRBV3-1 (or the pseudogene TRBV3-2) and TRBJ1-2, with TRBD1 as a possible D gene (5 bases). The CDR3 consists of 15 residues. Germline CDR1 and CDR2: LGHDT and YNNKEL (reference sequence). Deletions cut 1 base from V and 4 bases from J, with 13 bases between. In nucleotides, the CDR3 is TGTGCCAGCAGCCAAGGGGGCCATCCACGCTATGGCTACACCTTC. Amino acid sequence: CASSQGGHPRYGYTF.

The gene calls are TRBV4-3 and TRBJ2-3, with D hard to call. Trimming removed 0 bases from V and 1 base from J, with 11 bases in between. The CDR3 is 16 residues long. CDR1 and CDR2 (germline): LGHNA, YSLEER. The DNA of the CDR3 is TGCGCCAGCAGCCAAGATAATAACTTTGGCACAGATACGCAGTATTTT. This gives the protein CASSQDNNFGTDTQYF.

This clone showed up just once. The V gene is TRBV18, the J gene TRBJ1-4; perhaps TRBD1 as D (5 bases). Looked up from germline, CDR1 is KGHSH and CDR2 is LQKENI. Trimming stripped 3 bases from V and 0 bases from J, with 5 bases between. The CDR3 runs to 14 residues. CDR3 DNA: TGTGCCAGCTCACCGACAGCAACTAATGAAAAACTGTTTTTT. It specifies CASSPTATNEKLFF. The variable domain in full, completed from reference TRBV18 and TRBJ1-4, reads NAGVMQNPRHLVRRRGQEARLRCSPMKGHSHVYWYRQLPEEGLKFMVYLQKENIIDESGMPKERFSAEFPKEGPSILRIQQVVRGDSAAYFCASSPTATNEKLFFGSGTQLSVL.

This clone was recorded once. This rearrangement joins TRBV19 to TRBJ1-5; D is ambiguous. Trimming took 2 bases from V and 5 from J, leaving 4 bases between them. Germline V gives CDR1 LNHDA, CDR2 SQIVND (reference sequence). This CDR3 is built from 12 residues. CDR3 loop: CASSILDQPQHF. CDR3 nucleotides: TGTGCCAGTAGTATATTAGATCAGCCCCAGCATTTT. Together with reference TRBV19 and TRBJ1-5, the CDR3 gives the full variable domain: DGGITQSPKYLFRKEGQNVTLSCEQNLNHDAMYWYRQDPGQGLRLIYYSQIVNDFQKGDIAEGYSVSREKKESFPLTVTSAQKNPTAFYLCASSILDQPQHFGDGTRLSIL.

CDR3 DNA sequence: TGTGCCAGCATGGGGCTACCGTACAATGAGCAGTTCTTC. This translates into CASMGLPYNEQFF. V is TRBV6-5 and J is TRBJ2-1, with a possible D match to TRBD1 (5 bases). Looked up from germline, CDR1 is MNHEY and CDR2 is SVGAGI. This CDR3 is 13 amino acids long. V gave up 7 bases and J gave up 4 bases, with 11 bases separating them.

In its sample, this clone was seen once. The chain links TRBV23-1 to TRBJ2-1; maybe TRBD1 (6 bases). TRBV23-1 is an ORF, with its function uncertain. The CDR3 has 15 residues. V was clipped by 4 bases and J by 2 bases, with 12 bases between them. CDR3 residues: CASSRDTGPYNEQFF. DNA for the CDR3: TGCGCCAGCAGTCGGGACACAGGGCCCTACAATGAGCAGTTCTTC.

In its sample, this clone was seen once. V usage is TRBV12-5 and J usage is TRBJ1-2, with 9 bases lining up with TRBD1. This CDR3 is built from 15 residues. The V segment lost 5 bases and the J segment 6 bases; nucleotides outside the gene matches: 10. Germline V gene sequence: CDR1 LGHNT, CDR2 FRNRAP. The CDR3 region is CASGPGTGYWDGYTF. CDR3 nucleotides: TGTGCTAGTGGTCCCGGGACAGGGTACTGGGATGGCTACACCTTC.

This sequence joins TRBV7-2 and TRBJ1-1; D is unresolved. CDR1 is SGHTA, CDR2 FQGNSA, per germline. The CDR3 sequence is 14 residues long. V dropped 1 base and J dropped 13 bases, with 19 bases sitting between them. The chain's CDR3 is CASSLGRELHKGFF. CDR3 nucleotide sequence: TGTGCCAGCAGCTTAGGACGAGAGTTGCATAAGGGTTTCTTT.

This chain connects TRBV6-2 or TRBV6-3 to TRBJ2-1, with a tentative D call TRBD1 (5 bases). In germline, CDR1 is MNHEY, CDR2 SVGEGT. The CDR3 is 11 residues long. V was clipped by 6 bases and J by 7 bases, with 7 bases between them. The CDR3 reads CASSPGNEQFF. The CDR3 DNA reads TGTGCCAGCAGCCCAGGGAATGAGCAGTTCTTC.

J is TRBJ1-2 and V is TRBV4-3, with D possibly matching TRBD1 (6 bases). Trimming cost V 0 bases and J 6 bases, with 14 bases left between them. The length of the CDR3 is 15 residues. Germline loops: CDR1 LGHNA, CDR2 YSLEER. CDR3 DNA: TGCGCCAGCAGCCAAGAGGTGGAGGGGGTGCATGGCTACACCTTC. This sequence encodes CASSQEVEGVHGYTF.

V usage is TRBV2 and J usage is TRBJ1-2, with a possible D match to TRBD1 (6 bases). V dropped 2 bases and J dropped 2 bases, with 9 bases sitting between them. Per the germline V gene, CDR1 is SNHLY and CDR2 is FYNNEI. CDR3 length: 14 residues. For the CDR3, the DNA is TGTGCCAGCAGTGAAACAACAGGGAACTATGGCTACACCTTC. This sequence encodes CASSETTGNYGYTF.

V gene TRBV5-3 combines with J gene TRBJ2-7; tentative D call: TRBD1 (5 bases). TRBV5-3 has ORF status, its function being uncertain. V gave up 4 bases and J gave up 1 base, with 18 bases separating them. The CDR3 consists of 16 residues. The CDR3 DNA follows: TGTGCCAGAAGCCTTAGGAAAATGTGGACATCCTACGAGCAGTACGTC. The encoded protein is CARSLRKMWTSYEQYV.